The 6 T cell receptor beta chains given below trace back to one sample, sequenced in a study of response to subunit inactivated influenza vaccine (dated by TCRdb to the late 2010s). The library was made by RT-PCR. Instrument used: Illumina HiSeq 2500. TCRdb reprocessed the public reads (quality trimming at Q25 with fastp, clone calling with MiXCR) and kept in-frame beta chains. Each record represents a unique CDR3 protein, reported with the most common genes and DNA among its rows. The sample table shows under 850,000 distinct CDR3 sequences, and approximately 18% are seen once. The ten largest make up about a tenth of the sample. Sample: PBMCs from blood, taken about 5 days after vaccination. The source of these receptors is a man in his fifties who received an inactivated influenza vaccine. Donor details come from another sample of the same person, matched by shared clones.

The V call is TRBV28, the J call TRBJ2-1; 14 bases agree with TRBD2. Germline CDR1 and CDR2: MDHEN and SYDVKM. This CDR3 contains 16 residues. Trimming cost V 5 bases and J 10 bases; bases outside gene matches: 10. CDR3 protein: CASSPIGLAGGGEQFF. The CDR3 DNA reads TGTGCCAGCAGTCCCATAGGACTAGCGGGGGGAGGGGAGCAGTTCTTC. The variable domain in full, completed from reference TRBV28 and TRBJ2-1, reads DVKVTQSSRYLVKRTGEKVFLECVQDMDHENMFWYRQDPGLGLRLIYFSYDVKMKEKGDIPEGYSVSREKKERFSLILESASTNQTSMYLCASSPIGLAGGGEQFFGPGTRLTVL.

Turning to this clonotype: A read error is possible here, since a much larger clone lies one base away. The J gene is TRBJ2-1, the V gene TRBV12-3 or TRBV12-4, with 8 bases matching TRBD2. The CDR3 has 15 residues. Trimming at V came to 2 bases and at J to 3 bases, leaving 3 bases not matched to a gene. This CDR3 is CASSLISGDYNEQFF. CDR3 nucleotide sequence: TGTGCCAGCAGTTTAATTAGCGGGGACTACAATGAGCAGTTCTTC.

The chain joins TRBV27 to TRBJ2-6; the match to TRBD1 covers 7 bases. The V gene's germline CDR1 is MNHEY and CDR2 SMNVEV (reference sequence). Trimming cost V 5 bases and J 0 bases; bases outside gene matches: 10. This CDR3 comprises 18 residues. The CDR3 DNA sequence: TGTGCCAGCAGTCTCTCCGGGACAGCCTACTCTGGGGCCAACGTCCTGACTTTC. Protein: CASSLSGTAYSGANVLTF.

This clonotype was recorded a few times. The chain carries TRBV20-1 and TRBJ2-5, with 8 nucleotides matching TRBD1. The CDR3 sequence is 13 residues long. Germline loops: CDR1 DFQATT, CDR2 SNEGSKA (reference sequence). V dropped 5 bases and J dropped 5; count of bases not matched to a gene: 7. The CDR3 here is CSAPDRGQETQYF. CDR3 bases: TGCAGTGCTCCAGACAGGGGTCAGGAGACCCAGTACTTC.

The chain joins TRBV4-3 to TRBJ2-1; a possible D gene is TRBD2 (5 bases). Germline values: CDR1 LGHNA, CDR2 YSLEER. V lost 1 base to trimming and J lost 8 bases, with 15 bases between them. This CDR3 is 15 amino acids long. The chain's CDR3 is CASSQALARSYEQFF. The CDR3 bases are TGCGCCAGCAGCCAAGCGCTAGCACGATCATATGAGCAGTTCTTC.

The table lists this clonotype with a few counts. The V and J genes are TRBV20-1 and TRBJ2-7, with a weak D call TRBD2 (5 bases). The V gene lost 2 bases and the J gene lost 3 bases, with 11 bases spanning the gap. From germline, CDR1 is DFQATT and CDR2 SNEGSKA (reference sequence). This CDR3 has 13 residues. Written as DNA, the CDR3 is TGCAGTGCTAGAACTATCCGGGACTACGAGCAGTACTTC. Translation gives CSARTIRDYEQYF.